The next 20 T cell receptor beta chains were all read from a single sample in a study of blood T cell repertoires in COVID-19. Only in-frame clones appear in the TCRdb table, and some are missing; sequencing was by immunoSEQ multiplex PCR. The table has about 110,000 clones, 70% to 90% seen once; the top ten hold approximately 3.4%. Specimen: peripheral blood. These receptors originate from a woman aged 50 to 60 with acute or convalescent COVID-19.

This chain uses TRBV6-5 with TRBJ1-1; D perhaps matches TRBD1 (5 bases). The CDR3 runs 14 residues. V was pared by 2 bases and J by 10 bases, with 17 bases between. Germline lookup yields CDR1 MNHEY and CDR2 SVGAGI. CDR3 amino acids: CASSYGLREGIAFF. As DNA, the CDR3 is TGTGCCAGCAGTTACGGGTTGAGGGAGGGGATAGCTTTCTTT.

This sequence joins TRBV11-3 and TRBJ2-3, with a weak D call TRBD2 (5 bases). The CDR3 totals 14 residues. The V and J ends lost 1 base and 4 bases respectively, with 9 bases between them. Per germline, CDR1 SGHNT and CDR2 YENEEA. The chain's CDR3 is CASSLGQAADTQYF. DNA for the CDR3: TGTGCCAGCAGCTTAGGACAAGCGGCAGATACGCAGTATTTT.

This chain joins TRBV7-9 and TRBJ1-3; the D gene is possibly TRBD1 (6 bases). The CDR3 length is 15 residues. V lost 3 bases and J lost 4, with 13 bases in between. CDR1 and CDR2 from the germline V gene are SEHNR and FQNEAQ (reference sequence). Here the CDR3 reads CASSFFQGTGNTIYF. As DNA, the CDR3 is TGTGCCAGCAGCTTTTTTCAAGGGACAGGAAACACCATATATTTT.

The rearrangement links TRBV6-5 to TRBJ2-7; TRBD2 aligns across 8 bases. The germline V gene has CDR1 MNHEY and CDR2 SVGAGI. V lost 2 bases and J lost 12; bases outside the gene matches: 12. CDR3 size: 14 residues. The CDR3 DNA is TGTGCCAGCAGTTACCACAAAACGAGGACTAGCCTGTACTTC. Translating gives CASSYHKTRTSLYF.

The chain employs TRBV6-5 and TRBJ2-1, with D perhaps matching TRBD2 (5 bases). Trimming left V 9 bases short and J 0 bases short, with 9 bases between. The CDR3 runs 13 residues. Germline CDR1 MNHEY, CDR2 SVGAGI. The CDR3 reads CASSEGSYNEQFF. As DNA, the CDR3 is TGTGCCAGTTCCGAGGGCTCCTACAATGAGCAGTTCTTC.

The V and J genes are TRBV18 and TRBJ1-4, with a possible D match to TRBD1 (5 bases). V was pared by 6 bases and J by 0 bases, with 11 bases between. The CDR3 loop spans 15 amino acids. Germline CDR1 reads KGHSH; CDR2 reads LQKENI. The chain's CDR3 is CASSQGATTNEKLFF. In DNA, the CDR3 is TGTGCCAGCTCCCAAGGGGCCACAACTAATGAAAAACTGTTTTTT.

This chain connects TRBV5-8 to TRBJ1-1; D not certain. V was pared by 0 bases and J by 1 base, with 7 bases between. Germline CDR1 reads SGHTS; CDR2 reads YDEGEE. This CDR3 contains 14 residues. The CDR3 region is CASSLGHQNTEAFF. CDR3 DNA: TGTGCCAGCAGCTTGGGACACCAGAACACTGAAGCTTTCTTT.

The V call is TRBV3-1 (or the pseudogene TRBV3-2), the J call TRBJ2-3; the D is unclear. Germline V gives CDR1 LGHDT, CDR2 YNNKEL (reference sequence). This CDR3 region has 12 residues. Trimming took off 2 bases at V and 4 bases at J, with 4 bases between the two ends. The CDR3 spells CASSQSPDTQYF. In nucleotides, the CDR3 is TGTGCCAGCAGCCAAAGCCCAGATACGCAGTATTTT.

The chain links TRBV5-4 to TRBJ2-1, with a weak D call TRBD2 (7 bases). Trimming left V 4 bases short and J 1 base short, with 12 bases between. The germline V gene has CDR1 SGHNT and CDR2 YYREEE (reference sequence). The CDR3 consists of 15 residues. CDR3 nucleotide sequence: TGTGCCAGCAGCCCCCGGGGGGCATCCTACAATGAGCAGTTCTTC. Translating gives CASSPRGASYNEQFF.

The chain employs TRBV5-1 and TRBJ2-1; tentatively, D is TRBD1 (6 bases). From germline, CDR1 is SGHRS and CDR2 YFSETQ. There are 14 residues in the CDR3. V gave up 7 bases and J gave up 9 bases, with 20 bases separating them. The CDR3 DNA sequence: TGCGCCAGCGGGATGACAGGCGCCGAGGCTGAGCAGTTCTTC. This encodes CASGMTGAEAEQFF.

The chain couples TRBV12-3 or TRBV12-4 to TRBJ2-1, with a weak D call TRBD2 (6 bases). This CDR3 spans 13 amino acids. V lost 2 bases to trimming and J lost 5 bases, with 7 bases between them. CDR3 region: CASSLKRDNEQFF. CDR3 nucleotide sequence: TGTGCCAGCAGTTTAAAGCGGGACAATGAGCAGTTCTTC.

J is TRBJ2-3 and V is TRBV7-8, with a tentative D call TRBD1 (6 bases). Deletions cut 1 base from V and 1 base from J, with 15 bases between. This CDR3 is built from 17 residues. The germline gives CDR1 SGHVS, CDR2 FQNEAQ. The CDR3: CASSLGRGGIGTDTQYF. The CDR3, as DNA: TGTGCCAGCAGCTTAGGGAGAGGGGGTATTGGCACAGATACGCAGTATTTT.

This chain joins TRBV30 and TRBJ2-1, with TRBD2 matching over 8 bases. V gave up 3 bases and J gave up 4 bases; unmatched junction bases: 8. Germline values: CDR1 GTSNPN, CDR2 SVGIG (reference sequence). There are 15 residues in the CDR3. The CDR3 nucleotides read TGTGCCTGGAGGACCGGACTAGCCGGTTACAATGAGCAGTTCTTC. Its translation is CAWRTGLAGYNEQFF.

This chain joins TRBV4-1 and TRBJ2-1; 9 bases agree with TRBD2. Germline loops: CDR1 MGHRA, CDR2 YSYEKL. V shed 0 bases, J shed 6 bases, and the junction held 9 bases outside the gene matches. This CDR3 has 17 residues. CDR3 nucleotide sequence: TGCGCCAGCAGCCAAGATTCCGCGGGAGGGCCCCTCAATGAGCAGTTCTTC. The encoded protein is CASSQDSAGGPLNEQFF.

The rearrangement joins TRBV4-1 to TRBJ2-4; 8 bases match TRBD2. This CDR3 spans 15 amino acids. V lost 1 base to trimming and J lost 8 bases; unmatched junction nucleotides: 7. CDR1 and CDR2 (germline): MGHRA, YSYEKL. Here the CDR3 reads CASSQARTSWDIQYF. The CDR3 region has the DNA TGCGCCAGCAGCCAAGCTCGGACTAGCTGGGACATTCAGTACTTC.

The chain couples TRBV7-8 to TRBJ1-1, with D possibly being TRBD1 (5 bases). Germline V gene lookup returns CDR1 SGHVS and CDR2 FQNEAQ. The CDR3 has 11 residues. V was trimmed by 5 bases and J by 8 bases, leaving 9 bases between them. CDR3 residues: CASSPKGEAFF. The CDR3 DNA is TGTGCCAGCAGCCCGAAGGGGGAAGCTTTCTTT.

The rearrangement links TRBV5-5 to TRBJ1-1; D unresolved. The germline CDR1 and CDR2 sequences are SGHKS and YYEKEE (reference sequence). The CDR3 is 14 residues long. Trimming took off 5 bases at V and 5 bases at J, with 16 bases between the two ends. This CDR3 reads CASRPGPRGTEAFF. The CDR3 DNA is TGTGCCAGCAGGCCCGGGCCTCGAGGGACTGAAGCTTTCTTT.

The chain recombines TRBV28 with TRBJ2-7; perhaps TRBD2 as D (6 bases). CDR1 is MDHEN, CDR2 SYDVKM, per germline. Trimming left V 7 bases short and J 2 bases short, with 18 bases between. The CDR3 length is 15 residues. The CDR3, as DNA: TGTGCCAGCACCCTCCAACTAGCTAGTCCCTACGAGCAGTACTTC. This sequence encodes CASTLQLASPYEQYF. Full variable domain (missing parts from reference TRBV28 and TRBJ2-7): DVKVTQSSRYLVKRTGEKVFLECVQDMDHENMFWYRQDPGLGLRLIYFSYDVKMKEKGDIPEGYSVSREKKERFSLILESASTNQTSMYLCASTLQLASPYEQYFGPGTRLTVT.

V and J are TRBV27 and TRBJ1-1; D uncertain. The germline gives CDR1 MNHEY, CDR2 SMNVEV (reference sequence). V lost 7 bases and J 0 bases, leaving 12 bases between the germline ends. CDR3 size: 14 residues. The CDR3: CASKRARMNTEAFF. The CDR3, as DNA: TGTGCCAGCAAGAGGGCCAGAATGAACACTGAAGCTTTCTTT.

This clone was counted a few times. This sequence joins TRBV7-2 and TRBJ1-5, with a possible D match to TRBD1 (6 bases). The germline V and J ends were trimmed by 3 bases and 3 bases, with 15 bases remaining between them. The CDR3 has 16 residues. Looked up from germline, CDR1 is SGHTA and CDR2 is FQGNSA. DNA of the CDR3: TGTGCCAGCAGCTTTTGGGGGCGAGGTGACAATCAGCCCCAGCATTTT. Its translation: CASSFWGRGDNQPQHF.